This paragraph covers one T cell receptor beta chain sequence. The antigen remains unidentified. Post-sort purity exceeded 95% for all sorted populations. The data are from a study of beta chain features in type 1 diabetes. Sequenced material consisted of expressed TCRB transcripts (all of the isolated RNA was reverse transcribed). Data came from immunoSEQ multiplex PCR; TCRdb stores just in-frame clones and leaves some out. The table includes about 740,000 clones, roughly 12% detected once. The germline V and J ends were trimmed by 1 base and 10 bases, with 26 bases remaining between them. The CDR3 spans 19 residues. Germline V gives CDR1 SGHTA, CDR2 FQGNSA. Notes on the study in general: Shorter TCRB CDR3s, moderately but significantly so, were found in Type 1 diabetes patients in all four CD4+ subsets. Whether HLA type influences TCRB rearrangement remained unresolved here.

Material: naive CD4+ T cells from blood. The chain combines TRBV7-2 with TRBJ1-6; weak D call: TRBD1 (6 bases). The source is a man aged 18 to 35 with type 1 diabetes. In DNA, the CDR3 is TGTGCCAGCAGCTTAGGGGACACCCTAAGATCATACGTGGGGTCACCCCTCCACTTT. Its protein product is CASSLGDTLRSYVGSPLHF.